This T cell receptor beta chain was captured by sequencing in a study of T cells in Graves' hyperthyroidism and ophthalmopathy. Amplified TCR beta CDR3 regions came from RNA transcripts. A set of HTBI primers served as the primers for a first-round RT-PCR of the TCR CDR3. TCRdb re-analysed the multiplex PCR reads in MiXCR, keeping a single row per CDR3 protein. The sample holds 730,000 or so distinct CDR3 sequences, roughly a sixth seen once. Ten or more counts support this clonotype. The CDR3 consists of 17 residues. Deletions cut 3 bases from V and 3 bases from J, with 18 bases between. The study excluded patients with uncontrolled infection, other autoimmune disease, pregnancy or lactation. Diagnoses used clinical symptoms, serum thyroxine and TRAb, thyroid ultrasound and orbital computed tomography. Progressors' blood was drawn at hyperthyroidism diagnosis, before ophthalmopathy symptoms. PBMCs were collected from an approximately 9.3 ml volume of fresh peripheral blood.

J is TRBJ2-1 and V is TRBV12-3 or TRBV12-4; the D gene is possibly TRBD2 (6 bases). This TCR was sampled from a woman between 45 and 65 years old with Graves' hyperthyroidism that later progressed to Graves' ophthalmopathy. The sample consisted of blood. DNA of the CDR3: TGTGCCAGCAGTTTGGGGGTAGGAGGGATAAGCTACAATGAGCAGTTCTTC. It codes for CASSLGVGGISYNEQFF.